This entry describes one TCR beta chain. This entry belongs to a study of blood T cell repertoires in COVID-19. Study details: Italy, Spain and the United States were the sources of the convalescent and acute COVID-19 samples.

Germline V gene data show CDR1 as SGHKS and CDR2 as YYEKEE (reference sequence). V gave up 5 bases and J gave up 4 bases, with 10 bases separating them. CDR3 length: 13 amino acids. Sequenced by immunoSEQ multiplex PCR; TCRdb stores in-frame clones only, minus some. Among approximately 290,000 clones listed, 75% to 90% were seen once. The specimen was peripheral blood. The rearrangement links TRBV5-5 to TRBJ1-3; possibly TRBD1 for D (6 bases). The receptor's source is a man younger than 40 with acute or convalescent COVID-19. The CDR3 coding sequence is TGTGCCAGCAGTACACAGGGAGGAAACACCATATATTTT. Protein: CASSTQGGNTIYF.